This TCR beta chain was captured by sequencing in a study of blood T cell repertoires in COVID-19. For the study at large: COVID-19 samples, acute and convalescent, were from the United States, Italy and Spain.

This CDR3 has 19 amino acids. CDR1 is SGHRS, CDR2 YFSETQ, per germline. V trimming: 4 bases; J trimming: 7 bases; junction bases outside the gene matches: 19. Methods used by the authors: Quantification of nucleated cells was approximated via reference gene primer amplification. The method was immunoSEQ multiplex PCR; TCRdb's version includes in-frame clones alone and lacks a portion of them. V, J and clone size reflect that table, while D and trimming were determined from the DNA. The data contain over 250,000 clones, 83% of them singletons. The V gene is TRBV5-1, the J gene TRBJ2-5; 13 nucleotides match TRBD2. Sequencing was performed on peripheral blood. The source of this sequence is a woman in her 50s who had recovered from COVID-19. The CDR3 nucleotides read TGCGCCAGCAGCGCGCGGCGGACTAGCGGGGGCTTGAATCGAGGGACCCAGTACTTC. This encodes CASSARRTSGGLNRGTQYF.